This T cell receptor (beta chain) was sequenced in a study of OX40 agonist ivuxolimab in advanced cancers. Study-wide findings and caveats: Certain nonresponding patients likewise had low normalized T-cell clonal expansion.

Generated by immunoSEQ multiplex PCR, the TCRdb table keeps only in-frame clones and is missing some. Among 65,000 to 85,000 clones listed, just over 90% were seen once. About this clone: Its antigen is undetermined.

Germline loops: CDR1 SGDLS, CDR2 YYNGEE. The CDR3 is 16 amino acids. The ends were cut back, 0 bases at V and 1 base at J, with 11 bases in the middle. The chain couples TRBV9 to TRBJ2-1; perhaps TRBD1 as D (6 bases). The TCR was taken from an adult with an advanced solid tumor such as melanoma, head and neck, liver or kidney cancer. Material: CD4+ or CD8+ T cells sorted from blood, obtained in a trial of the OX40 agonist ivuxolimab. The CDR3 spells CASSVVETGSYNEQFF. The CDR3 nucleotides are TGTGCCAGCAGCGTAGTGGAGACAGGATCCTACAATGAGCAGTTCTTC.